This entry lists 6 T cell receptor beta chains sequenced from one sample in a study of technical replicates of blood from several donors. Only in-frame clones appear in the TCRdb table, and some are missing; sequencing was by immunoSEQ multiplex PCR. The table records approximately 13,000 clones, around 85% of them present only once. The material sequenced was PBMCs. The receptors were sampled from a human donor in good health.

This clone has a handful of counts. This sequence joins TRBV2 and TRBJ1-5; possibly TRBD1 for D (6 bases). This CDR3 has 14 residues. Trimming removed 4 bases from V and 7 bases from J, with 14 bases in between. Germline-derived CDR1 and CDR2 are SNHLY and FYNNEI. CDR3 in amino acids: CASSGQGQGQPQHF. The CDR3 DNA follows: TGTGCCAGCAGTGGGCAGGGTCAGGGGCAGCCCCAGCATTTT.

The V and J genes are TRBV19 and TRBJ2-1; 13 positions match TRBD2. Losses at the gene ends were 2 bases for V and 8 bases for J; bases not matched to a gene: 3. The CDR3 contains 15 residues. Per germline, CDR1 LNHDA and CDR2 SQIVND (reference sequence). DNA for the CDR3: TGTGCCAGTAGTATAACTAGCGGGAGGGCCTATGAGCAGTTCTTC. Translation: CASSITSGRAYEQFF.

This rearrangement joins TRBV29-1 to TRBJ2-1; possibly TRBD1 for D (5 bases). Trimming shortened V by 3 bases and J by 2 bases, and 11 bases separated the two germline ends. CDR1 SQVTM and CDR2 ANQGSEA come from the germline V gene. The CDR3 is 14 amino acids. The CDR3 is CSVDTGNTYNEQFF. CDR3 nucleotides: TGCAGCGTTGACACAGGTAATACCTACAATGAGCAGTTCTTC.

The CDR3 DNA follows: TGTGCCAGCTGGACTAGCGGGAGTAGGGTTTCTGGGGCCAACGTCCTGACTTTC. Translating gives CASWTSGSRVSGANVLTF. The rearrangement joins TRBV2 to TRBJ2-6, with 13 bases fitting TRBD2. The CDR3 spans 18 residues. V was pared by 8 bases and J by 1 base, with 8 bases of the junction left unmatched. CDR1 is SNHLY, CDR2 FYNNEI, per germline.

The CDR3 DNA is TGTGCCAGCAGTGAAGCGGGAGCGTGGGGAGATACGCAGTATTTT. Its protein is CASSEAGAWGDTQYF. The chain recombines TRBV2 with TRBJ2-3; D is possibly TRBD2 (5 bases). V lost 0 bases to trimming and J lost 5 bases, with 12 bases between them. The CDR3 runs 15 residues. CDR1 and CDR2 from the germline V gene are SNHLY and FYNNEI.

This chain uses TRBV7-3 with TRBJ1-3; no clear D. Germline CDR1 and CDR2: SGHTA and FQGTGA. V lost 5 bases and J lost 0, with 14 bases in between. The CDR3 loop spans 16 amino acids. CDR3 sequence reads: CASSPNGENSGNTIYF. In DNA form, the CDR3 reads TGTGCCAGCAGCCCTAACGGGGAAAACTCTGGAAACACCATATATTTT.